This TCR beta chain was obtained from a study of response to subunit inactivated influenza vaccine. Whole-study results and caveats: A suggestion made by the authors is that each seasonal influenza vaccination recruits few new T cells.

Via MiXCR, TCRdb re-called the RT-PCR reads, giving one row per CDR3 protein. The repertoire consists of 650,000 to 850,000 distinct CDR3 sequences, with approximately 15% occurring once and the leading ten covering less than 9%. Trimming took off 5 bases at V and 4 bases at J, with 21 bases between the two ends. There are 16 residues in the CDR3. Germline CDR1 reads SGHRS; CDR2 reads YFSETQ. This clonotype was recorded a few times. The antigen is not known. This sequence originates from a man aged 50-60 years who received an inactivated influenza vaccine. The chain couples TRBV5-1 to TRBJ1-1; D is perhaps TRBD1 (6 bases). Source: PBMCs from blood, taken around 14 days before vaccination. The DNA of the CDR3 is TGCGCCAGCAGTCCGGGTGGGGTAGGGACAAGCACTGAAGCTTTCTTT. This translates into CASSPGGVGTSTEAFF.